This TCR beta chain emerged from a study of T cell repertoires in cytomegalovirus infection. Whole-study context: HLA-B-restricted CMV epitopes that are well studied, plus recently identified HLA-C-restricted ones, were used by the study.

The V and J ends lost 8 bases and 4 bases respectively, with 14 bases between them. The CDR3 contains 13 residues. General observations from the study: HLA-C-restricted CMV-specific TCR beta clonotypes prevailed in the ex vivo response. There were carriers of CMV plus the relevant HLA, and cumulative public TCR beta family frequency identified them.

One entry per CDR3 protein results from TCRdb running MiXCR on the reads. The data show hundreds of thousands of distinct CDR3 sequences, with less than 35% seen just once and 9.5% to 15% held by the top ten. A remark on this clonotype: Its cognate antigen is unknown.

The V call is TRBV12-3 or TRBV12-4, the J call TRBJ1-1, with D unclear. This material consisted of cultured CD8+ T cells from PBMCs, taken from culture after CMV antigen stimulation. The clonotype was recovered from a human donor in good health (CMV status not recorded). Some clones in this sample may be carry-over from other donors' samples. CDR3 sequence reads: CASAFSLGTEAFF. The CDR3 nucleotides are TGTGCCAGCGCGTTCAGTTTGGGCACTGAAGCTTTCTTT.